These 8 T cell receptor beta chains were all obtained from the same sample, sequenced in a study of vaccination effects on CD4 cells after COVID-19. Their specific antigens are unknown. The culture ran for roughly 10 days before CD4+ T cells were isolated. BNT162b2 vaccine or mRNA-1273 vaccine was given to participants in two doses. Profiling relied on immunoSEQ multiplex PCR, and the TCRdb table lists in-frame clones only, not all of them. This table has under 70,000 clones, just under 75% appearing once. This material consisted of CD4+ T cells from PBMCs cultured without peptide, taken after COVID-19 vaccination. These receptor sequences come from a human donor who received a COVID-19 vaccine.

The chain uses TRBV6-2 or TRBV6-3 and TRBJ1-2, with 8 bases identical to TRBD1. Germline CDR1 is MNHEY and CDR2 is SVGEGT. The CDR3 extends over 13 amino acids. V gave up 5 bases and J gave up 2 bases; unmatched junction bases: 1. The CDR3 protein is CASSRQGNYGYTF. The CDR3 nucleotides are TGTGCCAGCAGTCGACAGGGGAACTATGGCTACACCTTC.

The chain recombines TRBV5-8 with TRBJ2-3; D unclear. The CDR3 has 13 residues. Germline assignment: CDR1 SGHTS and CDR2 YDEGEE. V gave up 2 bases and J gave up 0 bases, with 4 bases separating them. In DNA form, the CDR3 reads TGTGCCAGCAGCTTACCGAGCACAGATACGCAGTATTTT. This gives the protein CASSLPSTDTQYF.

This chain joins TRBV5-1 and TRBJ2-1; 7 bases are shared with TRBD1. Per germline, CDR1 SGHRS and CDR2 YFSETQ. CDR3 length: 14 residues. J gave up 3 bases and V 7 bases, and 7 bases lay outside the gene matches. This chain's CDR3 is CASGPQGSYNEQFF. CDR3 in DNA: TGCGCCAGCGGCCCACAGGGGAGCTACAATGAGCAGTTCTTC.

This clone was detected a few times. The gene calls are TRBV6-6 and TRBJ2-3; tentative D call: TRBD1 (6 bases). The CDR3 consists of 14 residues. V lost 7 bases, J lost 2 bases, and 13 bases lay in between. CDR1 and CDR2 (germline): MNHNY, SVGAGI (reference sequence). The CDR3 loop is CASTVQGNTDTQYF. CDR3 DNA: TGTGCCAGCACGGTACAGGGTAACACAGATACGCAGTATTTT.

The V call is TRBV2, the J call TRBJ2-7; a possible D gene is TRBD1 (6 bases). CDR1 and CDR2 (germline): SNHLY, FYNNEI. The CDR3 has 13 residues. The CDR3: CASIFYLRDIINV. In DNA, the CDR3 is TGTGCCAGCATATTTTACTTGAGGGACATCATAAACGTC.

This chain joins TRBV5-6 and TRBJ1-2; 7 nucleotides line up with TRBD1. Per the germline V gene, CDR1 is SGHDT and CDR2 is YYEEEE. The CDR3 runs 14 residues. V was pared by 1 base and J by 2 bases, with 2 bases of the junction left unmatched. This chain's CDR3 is CASSLLQGNYGYTF. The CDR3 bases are TGTGCCAGCAGCTTGTTACAGGGGAACTATGGCTACACCTTC.

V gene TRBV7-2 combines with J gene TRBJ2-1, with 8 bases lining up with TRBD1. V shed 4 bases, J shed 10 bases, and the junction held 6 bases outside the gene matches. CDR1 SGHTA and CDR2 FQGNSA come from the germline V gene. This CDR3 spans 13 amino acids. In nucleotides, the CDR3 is TGTGCCAGCAGCTCCAGACAGGGGAGAGAGCAGTTCTTC. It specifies CASSSRQGREQFF.

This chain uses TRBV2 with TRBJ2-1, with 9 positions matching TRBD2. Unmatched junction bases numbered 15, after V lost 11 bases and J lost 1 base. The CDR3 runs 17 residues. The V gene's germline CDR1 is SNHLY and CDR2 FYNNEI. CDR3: CAASLAGVGNSYNEQFF. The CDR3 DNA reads TGTGCCGCAAGCTTAGCGGGGGTAGGTAATTCCTACAATGAGCAGTTCTTC.